This T cell receptor beta chain came from a study of Graves' ophthalmopathy and Graves' hyperthyroidism. Across the study: The study drew peripheral blood at initial diagnosis, before any treatment.

A remark on this clonotype: Antigen specificity is unknown.

The authors amplified TCR beta CDR3 regions from RNA transcripts. Investigators did first-round RT-PCR with HTBI primers, then second-round multiplex PCR. One entry per CDR3 protein results from TCRdb running MiXCR on the multiplex PCR reads. The data show about 230,000 distinct CDR3 sequences, 45% seen once. Per germline, CDR1 SQVTM and CDR2 ANQGSEA. This CDR3 comprises 13 residues. Points from the study as a whole: Ophthalmopathy progression predictions by the model showed around 72% specificity and approximately 71% sensitivity. Among expanded thyroid clonotypes above 0.001 frequency, most also occurred in blood.

J is TRBJ1-1 and V is TRBV29-1; D gene ambiguous. Sequenced material: peripheral blood. This receptor was obtained from an adult man with Graves' ophthalmopathy. The chain's CDR3 is CSFTFTAIGEAFF. The DNA for the CDR3 is TGCAGTTTTACTTTTACCGCCATAGGGGAAGCTTTCTTT.